This entry describes one T cell receptor beta chain. What it recognizes is unknown. A sample-barcoded 5' primer and a J-beta primer mix were used in a second PCR of roughly 7 to 11 cycles. TCRdb independently ran MiXCR on the 5' RACE reads; one entry per CDR3 protein. The sample yields roughly 790,000 distinct CDR3 sequences, roughly 43% seen once. The record originates from a study of blood T cells in healthy people across ages. Study-wide results and caveats: Diversity of TCR beta per million T cells declined in a roughly linear way with age. Estimates of diversity drawn from one million T cells were considered underestimates.

There are 13 residues in the CDR3. Trimming took off 2 bases at V and 4 bases at J, with 5 bases between the two ends. Germline CDR1 and CDR2: LGHDT and YNNKEL (reference sequence). This sequence joins TRBV3-1 and TRBJ2-2; tentatively, D is TRBD2 (5 bases). The receptor was derived from a woman in her fifties or sixties in good health. Material: blood. CDR3 bases: TGTGCCAGCAGCCAAAGCGGCACCGGGGAGCTGTTTTTT. Residues: CASSQSGTGELFF.